The rows below give T cell receptor beta chains drawn from one sample of a study of cytomegalovirus exposure and HLA in healthy donors. Using immunoSEQ multiplex PCR, the repertoire was profiled, and TCRdb retains in-frame clones only, with some absent. The sample contains about 130,000 clones, more than 75% of which appear only once. The source material was PBMCs. Source of these receptors: a man between 40 and 49 years old in good health and CMV-seronegative. Each CDR3 is given with its conserved first and last residue. A D gene is named only where the DNA matches it firmly. Clone size is stated in some rows and not others, as once, few, many or a class when expanded.

>TRBD1|few|TRBV5-6|TRBJ1-4
CASSPGTGVNEKLFF
TGTGCCAGCAGCCCAGGGACAGGGGTTAATGAAAAACTGTTTTTT
>TRBD1|once|TRBV27|TRBJ2-7
CASSWGTGGYEQYF
TGTGCCAGCAGTTGGGGGACAGGGGGCTACGAGCAGTACTTC
>.|.|TRBV11-2|TRBJ1-2
CASSYSGQIYGYTF
TGTGCCAGCAGCTACTCTGGACAGATCTATGGCTACACCTTC
>.|.|TRBV4-2|TRBJ1-6
CASSSPGGNSPLHF
TGTGCCAGCAGCTCCCCAGGAGGTAATTCACCCCTCCACTTT
>TRBD1|.|TRBV27|TRBJ2-3
CASSLYFGTASGADTQYF
TGTGCCAGCAGTTTATATTTTGGGACAGCGTCAGGGGCAGATACGCAGTATTTT
>.|few|TRBV6-5|TRBJ2-1
CASSYGGLSSNEQFF
TGTGCCAGCAGTTACGGGGGCTTGTCTTCCAATGAGCAGTTCTTC
>.|.|TRBV6-1|TRBJ2-7
CASSGRQSYSHEQYF
TGTGCCAGCAGTGGAAGACAGTCCTATTCCCACGAGCAGTACTTC
>TRBD1|.|TRBV7-9|TRBJ1-1
CASSLGTGGHMNTEAFF
TGTGCCAGCAGCTTGGGGACAGGGGGGCACATGAACACTGAAGCTTTCTTT
>.|.|TRBV12-5|TRBJ2-7
CASGLGPEQYF
TGTGCTAGTGGTTTGGGGCCCGAGCAGTACTTC
>TRBD1|.|TRBV27|TRBJ2-2
CASSLKDRGTGELFF
TGTGCCAGCAGTTTGAAGGACAGGGGCACCGGGGAGCTGTTTTTT
>.|.|TRBV7-3|TRBJ2-2
CASSSSGTGELFF
TGTGCCAGCAGCTCCTCGGGGACCGGGGAGCTGTTTTTT
>.|.|TRBV6-6|TRBJ2-5
CASSYKGLQETQYF
TGTGCCAGCAGTTACAAGGGGCTCCAAGAGACCCAGTACTTC
>.|.|TRBV27|TRBJ2-2
CASSFSTGELFF
TGTGCCAGCAGTTTTAGCACCGGGGAGCTGTTTTTT
>.|.|TRBV19|TRBJ1-1
CASSRSVGGNTEAFF
TGTGCCAGTAGTAGATCCGTCGGGGGGAACACTGAAGCTTTCTTT
>.|.|TRBV11-3|TRBJ2-3
CASSLDPGEPVHTQYF
TGTGCCAGCAGCTTAGATCCGGGGGAACCAGTTCATACGCAGTATTTT
>.|.|TRBV7-2|TRBJ2-3
CASTLNRAPDTQYF
TGTGCCAGCACCTTAAACAGGGCCCCAGATACGCAGTATTTT
>.|.|TRBV6-7|TRBJ1-2
CASRLGGKRPYGYTF
TGTGCCAGCAGGTTAGGAGGGAAACGGCCTTATGGCTACACCTTC
>.|.|TRBV10-3|TRBJ2-3
CAISLSFDSSTDTQYF
TGTGCCATCAGTTTATCGTTTGACTCTAGCACAGATACGCAGTATTTT